This T cell receptor (beta chain) was identified in a study of vaccination effects on CD4 cells after COVID-19. Study information: It was a median of 72 days after the second dose that post-vaccine samples were obtained. Findings and limits, study-wide: Clones arising from infection and from vaccination showed marked clonal contraction late after vaccination.

With the ViraFEST assay, the study expanded antigen-specific CD4+ T cells using viral peptide pools, then sequenced them. A roughly 10-day culture period preceded the isolation of CD4+ T cells. Everyone in the study got two shots of either the BNT162b2 or mRNA-1273 vaccine. Days 3 and 7 saw half the medium replaced with IL-2 medium. Profiling relied on immunoSEQ multiplex PCR, and the TCRdb table lists in-frame clones only, not all of them. The profile covers around 81,000 clones, with 60% to 80% appearing a single time and 0.85% to 1.3% taken by the ten largest. A remark on this clone: Its specificity is unknown.

The CDR3 is made up of 16 amino acids. V dropped 1 base and J dropped 2 bases, with 14 bases sitting between them. CDR1 is KGHSH, CDR2 LQKENI, per germline. This TCR came from a human donor who received a COVID-19 vaccine. The chain links TRBV18 to TRBJ1-2; weak D call: TRBD1 (6 bases). Sequencing used CD4+ T cells from PBMCs cultured with HCoV-OC43 spike peptides, obtained after COVID-19 vaccination. Subset reported: HCoV-OC43 spike overlapping peptide pool stimulation. CDR3 residues: CASSPLEQGSNYGYTF. The CDR3 coding sequence is TGTGCCAGCTCACCACTTGAACAGGGCTCGAACTATGGCTACACCTTC.